This is a list of T cell receptor beta chains from one sample in a study of blood T cell repertoires in COVID-19. Clones were sequenced by immunoSEQ multiplex PCR, and TCRdb holds only the in-frame ones, with some missing. The repertoire holds a few hundred thousand clones, with 80% to 85% as singletons. Sequencing was done on a sample of PBMCs or T cells enriched from blood (not recorded which). These receptors were taken from a woman in her thirties or forties who had recovered from COVID-19. CDR3s include the opening cysteine and the closing phenylalanine or tryptophan. D genes are given only for firm matches. Size values are once, few and many counts, or a class for expanded clones, and some rows have none.

V	size	J	D	DNA	CDR3
TRBV4-1	once	TRBJ2-2	TRBD2	TGCGCCAGCACCGGACTAGCTGGAAACACCGGGGAGCTGTTTTTT	CASTGLAGNTGELFF
TRBV2	NA	TRBJ1-5	TRBD1	TGTGCCAGCAGTGAGGGACAGGGGGGAAATCAGCCCCAGCATTTT	CASSEGQGGNQPQHF
TRBV18	NA	TRBJ1-3	NA	TGTGCCAGCTCACCCGACAGGTTTGACACCATATATTTT	CASSPDRFDTIYF
TRBV18	NA	TRBJ1-5	NA	TGTGCCAGCTCACCAGGCAGGGTAAGCAATCAGCCCCAGCATTTT	CASSPGRVSNQPQHF
TRBV24-1	NA	TRBJ2-3	TRBD2	TGTGCCACCAGTGATTCCACGGCTAGCGGGAGGGCCCTGGATACGCAGTATTTT	CATSDSTASGRALDTQYF
TRBV2	NA	TRBJ2-1	TRBD2	TGTGCCAGCAGTGACGGACGACTAGCGGGAGACAATGAGCAGTTCTTC	CASSDGRLAGDNEQFF
TRBV6-5	NA	TRBJ2-6	NA	TGTGCCAGCATTGGGAGATCTGGGGCCAACGTCCTGACTTTC	CASIGRSGANVLTF
TRBV9	NA	TRBJ2-1	TRBD2	TGTGCCAGCAGCGTAGGGGCTAGCGGGAGTGATGAGCAGTTCTTC	CASSVGASGSDEQFF
TRBV6-2/TRBV6-3	NA	TRBJ2-7	NA	TGTGCCAGCAGTTTTTACTACGAGCAGTACTTC	CASSFYYEQYF
TRBV4-1	NA	TRBJ1-4	TRBD1	TGCGCCAGCAGCCAAGTACCGGGACAGGGAGGGGAAAAACTGTTTTTT	CASSQVPGQGGEKLFF
TRBV11-3	NA	TRBJ2-1	NA	TGTGCCAGCACCCCCAGCGGGTATTACAATGAGCAGTTCTTC	CASTPSGYYNEQFF
TRBV2	NA	TRBJ1-5	NA	TGTGCCAGCACGACAGGAAATAATCAGCCCCAGCATTTT	CASTTGNNQPQHF
TRBV15	NA	TRBJ1-2	TRBD1	TGTGCCACCAGCAGAGGACCACAGGGGACGCAGGGCTACACCTTC	CATSRGPQGTQGYTF
TRBV18	NA	TRBJ2-2	NA	TGTGCCAGCCCGCTGGACCGACAGTCGAACACCGGGGAGCTGTTTTTT	CASPLDRQSNTGELFF
TRBV7-3	NA	TRBJ2-5	TRBD1	TGTGCCAGCAGCCGGACAGGGACCGAGACCCAGTACTTC	CASSRTGTETQYF
TRBV19	NA	TRBJ1-1	NA	TGTGCCAGTTCAGTTCGGGGGAACACTGAAGCTTTCTTT	CASSVRGNTEAFF
TRBV30	NA	TRBJ2-3	NA	TGTGCCTGGAGTCCACGGGGAAAGACAGATACGCAGTATTTT	CAWSPRGKTDTQYF
TRBV6-5	NA	TRBJ1-1	NA	TGTGCCACCGCCACAGGGACGAACACTGAAGCTTTCTTT	CATATGTNTEAFF
TRBV28	NA	TRBJ2-5	TRBD2	TGTGCCAGCAGCGCCCCGGATAAGCGGGAGAAAGAGACCCAGTACTTC	CASSAPDKREKETQYF
TRBV3-1/TRBV3-2	NA	TRBJ1-5	NA	TGTGCCAGCAGCCAGTCAGTGGGGGGTCAGCCCCAGCATTTT	CASSQSVGGQPQHF
TRBV5-1	NA	TRBJ2-1	NA	TGCGCCAGCAGCTTGGCCCAGGACAACTACAATGAGCAGTTCTTC	CASSLAQDNYNEQFF
TRBV28	NA	TRBJ2-7	NA	TGTGCCAGCACGTCAACAGAGTACGAGCAGTACTTC	CASTSTEYEQYF
TRBV5-1	NA	TRBJ2-5	NA	TGCGCCAGCCGGGACAATCAAGAGACCCAGTACTTC	CASRDNQETQYF
TRBV28	NA	TRBJ1-2	NA	TGTGCCACCCATGGCGGGCGGGGTGCCTATGGCTACACCTTC	CATHGGRGAYGYTF
TRBV9	NA	TRBJ2-1	NA	TGTGCCAGCAGCGTAGGTACGTTCGGGGATGAGCAGTTCTTC	CASSVGTFGDEQFF
TRBV30	NA	TRBJ2-5	TRBD2	TGTGCCTGGAGTCTGGGACTAGCGGGGGAGACCCAGTACTTC	CAWSLGLAGETQYF
TRBV7-2	NA	TRBJ2-2	NA	TGTGCCAGCAGCTTATTACGGGGGGCAAACACCGGGGAGCTGTTTTTT	CASSLLRGANTGELFF
TRBV10-1	NA	TRBJ2-3	TRBD2	TGCGCCAGCAGTGGCCCCGATAACGGCGGGAGGGCCATGTATTTT	CASSGPDNGGRAMYF